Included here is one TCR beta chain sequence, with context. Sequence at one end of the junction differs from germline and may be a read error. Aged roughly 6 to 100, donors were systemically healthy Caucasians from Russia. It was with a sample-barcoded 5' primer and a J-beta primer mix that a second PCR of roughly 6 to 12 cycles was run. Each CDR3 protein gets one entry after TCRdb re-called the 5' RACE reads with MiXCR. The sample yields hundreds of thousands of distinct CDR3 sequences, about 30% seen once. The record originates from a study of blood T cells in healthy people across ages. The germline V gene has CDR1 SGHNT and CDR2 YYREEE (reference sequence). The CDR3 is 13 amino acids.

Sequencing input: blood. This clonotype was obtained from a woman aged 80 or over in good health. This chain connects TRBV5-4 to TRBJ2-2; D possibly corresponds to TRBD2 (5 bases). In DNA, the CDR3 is TGTGCTAGCAGCTTGTCCGGGGCCGGGGAGCTGTTTTTT. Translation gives CASSLSGAGELFF.